This T cell receptor (beta chain) was sequenced during a study of blood T cell repertoires in COVID-19. As for the study in general: COVID-19 samples, acute and convalescent, were from the United States, Italy and Spain. T cells, B-cell-depleted T cells, or PBMCs provided the cDNA or gDNA that served as material.

Looked up from germline, CDR1 is GTSNPN and CDR2 is SVGIG (reference sequence). Trimming shortened V by 4 bases and J by 5 bases, and 14 bases separated the two germline ends. This CDR3 has 13 amino acids. This clone was found once. In the source study's methods: Reference gene primer amplification gave estimated nucleated cell counts. Here immunoSEQ multiplex PCR was the method, and the copy in TCRdb shows in-frame clones only, minus some. V and J calls plus clone size are reproduced from that table; the DNA served to infer D and trimming. The repertoire holds 150,000 to 200,000 clones, with about 70% as singletons.

The sequence came from a woman aged 45-59 years with active or convalescent COVID-19. The sample was peripheral blood. The chain recombines TRBV30 with TRBJ1-2; TRBD1 is a possible D gene (6 bases). CDR3 sequence reads: CAWKGVGFYGYTF. The CDR3 bases are TGTGCCTGGAAGGGGGTCGGCTTTTATGGCTACACCTTC.